Below are 20 T cell receptor beta chains sequenced from a single sample in a study of cytotoxic CD8 clonotypes in ibrutinib-treated CLL. The assay was immunoSEQ multiplex PCR, and TCRdb's table has in-frame clones only and misses some. The data contain over 75,000 clones, more than 75% of them seen just once; the ten biggest clones take up 25% to 40%. The input for sequencing was PBMCs, taken after 12 months of ibrutinib treatment. All receptors derive from a human donor with chronic lymphocytic leukemia.

Only one count was recorded for this clone. The V call is TRBV7-9, the J call TRBJ2-3, with unresolved D. The CDR3 is 15 residues long. V lost 3 bases, J lost 0 bases, and 10 bases lay in between. CDR1 is SEHNR and CDR2 is FQNEAQ in the germline V gene (reference sequence). This CDR3 reads CASSFSAASTDTQYF. DNA of the CDR3: TGTGCCAGCAGCTTTTCGGCGGCTAGCACAGATACGCAGTATTTT. Full variable domain (outside the CDR3, taken from reference TRBV7-9 and TRBJ2-3): DTGVSQNPRHKITKRGQNVTFRCDPISEHNRLYWYRQTLGQGPEFLTYFQNEAQLEKSRLLSDRFSAERPKGSFSTLEIQRTEQGDSAMYLCASSFSAASTDTQYFGPGTRLTVL.

This clone appeared once. The genes are TRBV5-4 and TRBJ1-2; 9 bases fit TRBD1. Germline-derived CDR1 and CDR2 are SGHNT and YYREEE (reference sequence). The CDR3 has 18 amino acids. V was clipped by 4 bases and J by 3 bases; unmatched bases: 16. The CDR3: CASSGRGTGKGSHYGYTF. CDR3 DNA: TGTGCCAGCAGCGGTAGGGGGACAGGGAAGGGCAGCCACTATGGCTACACCTTC.

The chain joins TRBV19 to TRBJ1-2; unclear D gene. The ends were cut back, 2 bases at V and 3 bases at J, with 7 bases in the middle. The germline V gene encodes CDR1 LNHDA and CDR2 SQIVND (reference sequence). The CDR3 runs 13 residues. CDR3 sequence: CASSINGDYGYTF. The DNA of the CDR3 is TGTGCCAGTAGTATAAACGGGGACTATGGCTACACCTTC. The whole variable domain, filled in from reference TRBV19 and TRBJ1-2, reads DGGITQSPKYLFRKEGQNVTLSCEQNLNHDAMYWYRQDPGQGLRLIYYSQIVNDFQKGDIAEGYSVSREKKESFPLTVTSAQKNPTAFYLCASSINGDYGYTFGSGTRLTVV.

This sequence joins TRBV7-6 and TRBJ1-1; D not certain. CDR3 length: 14 residues. Germline V gene data show CDR1 as SGHVS and CDR2 as FNYEAQ. Trimming left V 3 bases short and J 1 base short, with 9 bases between. As DNA, the CDR3 is TGTGCCAGCAGCTTGAACATAGAGAACACTGAAGCTTTCTTT. Translating gives CASSLNIENTEAFF.

The chain couples TRBV15 to TRBJ2-2; no clear D gene. The CDR3 runs to 15 residues. V lost 1 base and J 0 bases, leaving 6 bases between the germline ends. Germline V gives CDR1 LNHNV, CDR2 YYDKDF (reference sequence). DNA for the CDR3: TGTGCCACCAGCAGAGCACGGGCGAACACCGGGGAGCTGTTTTTT. Its translation: CATSRARANTGELFF.

The chain carries TRBV4-3 and TRBJ2-7; TRBD2 is a possible D gene (5 bases). The V gene lost 0 bases and the J gene lost 4 bases, with 13 bases spanning the gap. From germline, CDR1 is LGHNA and CDR2 YSLEER. CDR3 length: 15 amino acids. The DNA for the CDR3 is TGCGCCAGCAGCCAAGAAGGAGGTAGCAGGTACGAGCAGTACTTC. Translation: CASSQEGGSRYEQYF.

This clone was counted a few times. This chain connects TRBV7-2 to TRBJ2-5; D gene ambiguous. Looked up from germline, CDR1 is SGHTA and CDR2 is FQGNSA. CDR3 length: 13 residues. V lost 1 base and J 5 bases, leaving 8 bases between the germline ends. CDR3 DNA: TGTGCCAGCAGCTTAGTGGTTAGGGAGACCCAGTACTTC. Translated, it gives CASSLVVRETQYF.

The chain has TRBV9 and TRBJ2-2, with D unclear. The CDR3 is made up of 16 amino acids. Germline CDR1 SGDLS, CDR2 YYNGEE. The V end lost 0 bases, the J end lost 0 bases, and 9 bases lay between the germline ends. The CDR3 sequence is CASSVAILANTGELFF. The CDR3 region has the DNA TGTGCCAGCAGCGTAGCTATCCTAGCGAACACCGGGGAGCTGTTTTTT.

V is TRBV7-9 and J is TRBJ1-4, with 7 bases lining up with TRBD1. This CDR3 region has 15 residues. The junction had 7 bases not matched to a gene; V was cut back by 1 base and J by 8 bases. Germline loops: CDR1 SEHNR, CDR2 FQNEAQ (reference sequence). CDR3 coding DNA: TGTGCCAGCAGCTTAGGGGCAGGGGGTGACGAAAAACTGTTTTTT. Protein sequence: CASSLGAGGDEKLFF.

The CDR3 is CASSLSGQNTEAFF. As DNA, the CDR3 is TGCGCCAGCAGCTTGTCAGGCCAGAACACTGAAGCTTTCTTT. V gene TRBV5-1 combines with J gene TRBJ1-1; no clear D. The V and J ends lost 1 base and 1 base respectively, with 8 bases between them. The CDR3 loop spans 14 amino acids. Germline V lookup: CDR1 SGHRS, CDR2 YFSETQ.

The V gene is TRBV7-2, the J gene TRBJ2-2, with D unclear. Per germline, CDR1 SGHTA and CDR2 FQGNSA. CDR3 length: 15 residues. Trimming cost V 5 bases and J 1 base, with 11 bases left between them. CDR3 sequence (DNA): TGTGCCAGCAGCCCCCGGAATCAGAACACCGGGGAGCTGTTTTTT. Translated, it gives CASSPRNQNTGELFF.

The V gene is TRBV5-1, the J gene TRBJ2-3; 9 nucleotides match TRBD1. The trim removed 4 bases at V and 3 bases at J, leaving 6 bases unmatched. The CDR3 is 15 amino acids. Germline V gene data show CDR1 as SGHRS and CDR2 as YFSETQ. CDR3 in amino acids: CASSTRDRETDTQYF. Here the CDR3 DNA reads TGCGCCAGCAGCACCCGGGACAGGGAGACAGATACGCAGTATTTT.

This rearrangement joins TRBV9 to TRBJ2-7; either TRBD1 or TRBD2 may fit D (5 bases each). The CDR3 covers 14 residues. The V gene's germline CDR1 is SGDLS and CDR2 YYNGEE. V was pared by 0 bases and J by 2 bases, with 9 bases between. CDR3 in DNA: TGTGCCAGCAGCGTAGGGGGGACGACCTACGAGCAGTACTTC. Translated, it gives CASSVGGTTYEQYF.

This chain uses TRBV7-2 with TRBJ2-7; TRBD1 matches 8 bases. The CDR3 extends over 14 amino acids. Looked up from germline, CDR1 is SGHTA and CDR2 is FQGNSA. J lost 3 bases, V lost 1 base, and 2 bases had no gene match. The CDR3 nucleotides are TGTGCCAGCAGCTTAGGACAGGGGTACTACGAGCAGTACTTC. Its protein product is CASSLGQGYYEQYF.

This clone is a singleton in its sample. This rearrangement joins TRBV7-2 to TRBJ2-2; possible D gene TRBD2, 5 bases. Germline loops: CDR1 SGHTA, CDR2 FQGNSA. This CDR3 region has 11 residues. V was trimmed by 11 bases and J by 5 bases, leaving 9 bases between them. As DNA, the CDR3 is TGTGCCGGACGGGATACCGGGGAGCTGTTTTTT. The encoded protein is CAGRDTGELFF.

The chain joins TRBV30 to TRBJ1-3; a possible D gene is TRBD1 (5 bases). V shed 3 bases and J shed 5 bases, with 14 bases lying between them. This CDR3 region has 14 residues. Germline CDR1 reads GTSNPN; CDR2 reads SVGIG (reference sequence). The CDR3: CAWSQGTARNTIYF. The CDR3 DNA follows: TGTGCCTGGAGCCAAGGGACCGCCCGAAACACCATATATTTT.

J is TRBJ2-6 and V is TRBV6-5; no definite D call. Germline lookup yields CDR1 MNHEY and CDR2 SVGAGI. The CDR3 is 15 amino acids. V was trimmed by 7 bases and J by 0 bases, leaving 10 bases between them. The CDR3 bases are TGTGCCAGCACGGCGACCTCCTCTGGGGCCAACGTCCTGACTTTC. This gives the protein CASTATSSGANVLTF.

The CDR3 spells CASSLRASENEQFF. The CDR3 nucleotides are TGCGCCAGCAGCTTGAGGGCTTCGGAAAATGAGCAGTTCTTC. The chain has TRBV5-1 and TRBJ2-1; D unresolved. The ends were cut back, 1 base at V and 7 bases at J, with 12 bases in the middle. The CDR3 consists of 14 residues. CDR1 SGHRS and CDR2 YFSETQ come from the germline V gene.

This chain uses TRBV7-8 with TRBJ1-1; 7 positions agree with TRBD1. V lost 5 bases, J lost 1 base, and 4 bases stayed unmatched. Germline CDR1 is SGHVS and CDR2 is FQNEAQ. The CDR3 has 14 residues. CDR3 region: CASSLQGTNTEAFF. Written as DNA, the CDR3 is TGTGCCAGCAGCCTACAGGGGACGAACACTGAAGCTTTCTTT.

This chain uses TRBV7-9 with TRBJ2-7; 9 bases line up with TRBD1. The J segment lost 1 base and the V segment lost 1 base, leaving 8 bases of the junction unmatched. This CDR3 is built from 17 residues. The germline gives CDR1 SEHNR, CDR2 FQNEAQ (reference sequence). The CDR3 spells CASSLVGQGLGSYEQYF. The DNA for the CDR3 is TGTGCCAGCAGCTTAGTCGGACAGGGGTTGGGATCCTACGAGCAGTACTTC.